The entry that follows covers one T cell receptor (beta chain) sequence. After removal of 6 bases from V and 2 bases from J, the junction contained 4 bases not matched to a gene. The CDR3 has 15 residues. Germline loops: CDR1 LGHNT, CDR2 FRNRAP. In the source study's methods: Cell counts per sample came from amplifying reference gene primers. Some clones are missing from TCRdb's copy, which holds only in-frame ones; the method was immunoSEQ multiplex PCR. V, J and clone size reflect that table, while D and trimming were determined from the DNA. The sample consists of around 40,000 clones, roughly nine tenths of them appearing once. This record belongs to a study of blood T cell repertoires in COVID-19.

Sequencing input: peripheral blood. The rearrangement joins TRBV12-5 to TRBJ2-1; TRBD2 matches 10 bases. The sequence was obtained from a young woman in a cohort sampled during active COVID-19. The CDR3 loop reads CASGVGLAAYNEQFF. Written as DNA, the CDR3 is TGTGCTAGTGGAGTTGGACTAGCGGCCTACAATGAGCAGTTCTTC.